The present T cell receptor beta chain was sequenced within a study of vaccination and CD4 T cells after COVID-19. Study-level background: The authors gave control cultures a CEFX pool, an HIV-1 Nef pool, or no peptide.

Once obtained from cultured CD4+ T cells, the DNA was sequenced using the Oncomine TCR Beta short-read assay. TCRdb ran MiXCR on the PCR reads and lists one entry per CDR3 protein. The sample carries tens of thousands of distinct CDR3 sequences, about 39% recorded once. CDR3 length: 15 residues. Germline V gene sequence: CDR1 DFQATT, CDR2 SNEGSKA (reference sequence). The trim removed 2 bases at V and 6 bases at J, leaving 7 bases unmatched. Treatment specified: roughly ten-day PBMC culture with coronavirus spike peptide pools or control peptides (ViraFEST assay). This clonotype has only a few counts. The antigen remains unidentified.

Sample: CD4+ T cells from blood, cultured in vitro. This rearrangement joins TRBV20-1 to TRBJ2-1, with 10 bases matching TRBD1. The clonotype originates from a human donor who had recovered from COVID-19. Written as DNA, the CDR3 is TGCAGTGCTAGACAACCGGGACAGGGGATCAATGAGCAGTTCTTC. This translates into CSARQPGQGINEQFF.